The following is a TCR beta chain sequence with its context. Its antigen is as yet unknown. Produced via immunoSEQ multiplex PCR; TCRdb's table is partial and in-frame only. Among about 680,000 clones listed, more than 70% were seen once. The data stem from a study of Ad26.COV2.S vaccination and SARS-CoV-2 variants. Study-level findings and limits: Marked by substantial breadth, spike-specific CD8+ and CD4+ T cell responses were reportedly seen after vaccination.

Treatment noted: roughly 18 received Ad26.COV2.S at low or high dose, single or two shots; 5 received placebo; per-sample allocation not given. Vaccine and placebo recipients were sampled on day 63 after the first injection. Trimming stripped 5 bases from V and 6 bases from J, with 14 bases between. Germline assignment: CDR1 SGHRS and CDR2 YFSETQ. CDR3 size: 14 residues. The clonotype originates from a person between 18 and 60 years old who received the Ad26.COV2.S COVID-19 vaccine or a placebo. The chain recombines TRBV5-1 with TRBJ2-2, with no clear D. Specimen: peripheral blood, collected in a trial of Ad26.COV2.S vaccine versus placebo. The DNA for the CDR3 is TGCGCCAGCAGGCGGCAGGTCTTCCCCGGGGAGCTGTTTTTT. Its protein is CASRRQVFPGELFF.